This TCR beta chain was found in a study of T cell responses to AZD1222 COVID-19 vaccine. Germline-derived CDR1 and CDR2 are SGHAT and FQNNGV. This CDR3 is built from 14 residues. Trimming at V came to 7 bases and at J to 3 bases, leaving 3 bases not matched to a gene. TCRdb's copy holds only in-frame clones and misses some; the assay was immunoSEQ multiplex PCR. The table has over 85,000 clones, around 87% seen once. The sample here was peripheral blood, taken on day 0 of AZD1222 vaccination. This receptor was taken from an adult in good health. The V gene is TRBV11-2, the J gene TRBJ1-6, with 7 bases lining up with TRBD1. For the CDR3, the DNA is TGTGCCAGCACCGGGACAGTCTATAATTCACCCCTCCACTTT. It codes for CASTGTVYNSPLHF.